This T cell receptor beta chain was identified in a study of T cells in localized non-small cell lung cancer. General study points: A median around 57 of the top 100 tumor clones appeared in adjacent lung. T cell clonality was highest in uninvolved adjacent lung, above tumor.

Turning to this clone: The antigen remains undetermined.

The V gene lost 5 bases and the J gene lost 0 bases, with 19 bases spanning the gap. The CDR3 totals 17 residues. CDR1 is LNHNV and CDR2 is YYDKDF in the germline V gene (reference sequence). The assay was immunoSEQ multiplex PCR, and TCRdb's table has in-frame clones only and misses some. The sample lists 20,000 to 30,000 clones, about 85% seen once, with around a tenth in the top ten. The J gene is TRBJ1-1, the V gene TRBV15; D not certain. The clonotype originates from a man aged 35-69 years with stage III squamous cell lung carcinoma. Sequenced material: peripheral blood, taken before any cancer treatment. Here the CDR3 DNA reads TGTGCCACCAGCTCTGGAGGGTTCGGACTTCTGAACACTGAAGCTTTCTTT. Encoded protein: CATSSGGFGLLNTEAFF.